The 26 T cell receptor beta chains given below trace back to one sample, sequenced in a study of post-analysis software for immune sequencing data. Study-wide points: A few TRBV segments occurring more often in patients than controls included TRBV5-6, TRBV5-1 and TRBV20-1.

Carried by the TCR beta cDNA libraries were unique molecular identifiers. One entry per CDR3 protein results from TCRdb running MiXCR on the PCR reads. The data contain about 400,000 distinct CDR3 sequences, 30% to 45% of them singletons. Their recognized antigens are unknown. Sample: blood. Receptors originate from a girl aged 5 to 17 with multiple sclerosis.

This clonotype was seen a handful of times. The chain employs TRBV11-2 and TRBJ1-1; no clear D gene. Germline CDR1 reads SGHAT; CDR2 reads FQNNGV. There are 13 residues in the CDR3. Trimming left V 3 bases short and J 6 bases short, with 11 bases between. CDR3 residues: CASSFETESEAFF. As DNA, the CDR3 is TGTGCCAGCAGCTTCGAAACAGAATCTGAAGCTTTCTTT.

This clonotype has a handful of counts. The CDR3 here is CAISALTRQGSTDTQYF. CDR3 coding DNA: TGTGCCATCAGTGCTCTGACTCGACAGGGGAGCACAGATACGCAGTATTTT. V is TRBV10-3 and J is TRBJ2-3; TRBD1 matches at 8 bases. CDR3 length: 17 residues. J was trimmed by 0 bases and V by 4 bases; bases with no gene match: 9. Germline V gives CDR1 ENHRY, CDR2 SYGVKD.

The rearrangement joins TRBV3-1 to TRBJ2-5, with D unclear. Per the germline V gene, CDR1 is LGHDT and CDR2 is YNNKEL (reference sequence). CDR3 length: 15 amino acids. The V gene lost 0 bases and the J gene lost 3 bases, with 11 bases spanning the gap. In nucleotides, the CDR3 is TGTGCCAGCAGCCAAGAACGTTGGCGGAAAGAGACCCAGTACTTC. Encoded protein: CASSQERWRKETQYF.

The genes are TRBV25-1 and TRBJ2-3, with 8 bases that match TRBD2. The CDR3 extends over 17 amino acids. Germline trimming cut 2 bases from V and 2 bases from J; bases unmatched to any gene: 9. CDR1 MGHDK and CDR2 SYGVNS come from the germline V gene. The CDR3 region has the DNA TGTGCCAGCAGTGAAACTAGCGGCAGGCCCGACACAGATACGCAGTATTTT. This codes for CASSETSGRPDTDTQYF.

The count of this clonotype is one. V is TRBV7-2 and J is TRBJ1-1; D unresolved. The CDR3 has 13 residues. The germline V gene encodes CDR1 SGHTA and CDR2 FQGNSA. V was trimmed by 1 base and J by 3 bases, leaving 6 bases between them. The CDR3 sequence: CASSLGRYTEAFF. The CDR3 bases are TGTGCCAGCAGCTTAGGACGTTACACTGAAGCTTTCTTT. The full variable domain, rest sourced from reference TRBV7-2 and TRBJ1-1, is GAGVSQSPSNKVTEKGKDVELRCDPISGHTALYWYRQSLGQGLEFLIYFQGNSAPDKSGLPSDRFSAERTGGSVSTLTIQRTQQEDSAVYLCASSLGRYTEAFFGQGTRLTVV.

This rearrangement joins TRBV12-3 or TRBV12-4 to TRBJ1-5, with D possibly being TRBD1 (6 bases). This CDR3 has 16 amino acids. V was pared by 3 bases and J by 0 bases, with 12 bases between. CDR3 in amino acids: CASSLGAVDSNQPQHF. CDR3 sequence (DNA): TGTGCCAGCAGTTTGGGGGCAGTCGATAGCAATCAGCCCCAGCATTTT.

This chain links TRBV25-1 with TRBJ2-7; D perhaps matches TRBD1 (5 bases). V lost 3 bases to trimming and J lost 3 bases, with 15 bases between them. The CDR3 spans 15 residues. The germline CDR1 and CDR2 sequences are MGHDK and SYGVNS. CDR3 DNA: TGTGCCAGCAGTGAGGCTGGGCAGGGTGTCTACGAGCAGTACTTC. Translated, it gives CASSEAGQGVYEQYF.

In the case of this clonotype: Given a much more abundant clone one base away, this may be a read error. The V gene is TRBV6-5, the J gene TRBJ2-7; D perhaps matches TRBD1 (5 bases). Germline V CDR1 and CDR2: MNHEY, SVGAGI. V was trimmed by 2 bases and J by 2 bases, leaving 7 bases between them. The CDR3 runs to 13 residues. For the CDR3, the DNA is TGTGCCAGCAGTTACGACAGCACCTACGAGCAGTACTTC. Protein sequence: CASSYDSTYEQYF.

The chain employs TRBV6-5 and TRBJ2-7; D gene ambiguous. Judging by the DNA end, TRBJ2-5 fits better; the J call may be wrong. The CDR3 consists of 12 residues. Germline V gene sequence: CDR1 MNHEY, CDR2 SVGAGI. Written as DNA, the CDR3 is TGTGCCAGCTCTGACACGACGGAGACCCAGTACTTC. Translated, it gives CASSDTTETQYF.

This clonotype appeared a few times. The V and J genes are TRBV20-1 and TRBJ2-3; D is perhaps TRBD1 (6 bases). CDR1 is DFQATT, CDR2 SNEGSKA, per germline (reference sequence). Trimming took off 3 bases at V and 6 bases at J, with 16 bases between the two ends. The CDR3 totals 14 residues. The CDR3 sequence is CSARDSSGGDTQYF. For the CDR3, the DNA is TGCAGTGCTAGGGACAGTTCCGGCGGGGATACGCAGTATTTT.

The chain combines TRBV6-5 with TRBJ1-1, with TRBD1 matching 7 bases. CDR1 is MNHEY, CDR2 SVGAGI, per germline. There are 16 residues in the CDR3. With 5 bases clipped from V and 2 bases from J, the junction kept 11 bases outside the gene matches. CDR3 sequence (DNA): TGTGCCAGCAGTCTGAGATCAGGGGGTAGTAACACTGAAGCTTTCTTT. Translating gives CASSLRSGGSNTEAFF.

There are a few counts of this clonotype. This CDR3 is CASSSGQGNEQYF. The CDR3 DNA follows: TGTGCCAGCAGCTCGGGACAGGGGAACGAGCAGTACTTC. V gene TRBV28 combines with J gene TRBJ2-7; 10 bases align to TRBD1. This CDR3 region has 13 residues. Germline lookup yields CDR1 MDHEN and CDR2 SYDVKM. The V gene end was trimmed by 6 bases and the J gene end by 5 bases; junction bases not matched to a gene: 4.

This clonotype was recorded a few times. The rearrangement uses TRBV4-1 and TRBJ1-5; D gene uncertain. This CDR3 has 16 amino acids. Trimming removed 0 bases at V and 3 bases at J, with 12 bases between. CDR1 is MGHRA, CDR2 YSYEKL, per germline. For the CDR3, the DNA is TGCGCCAGCAGCCAAGAGGGTGGTCTTATCAATCAGCCCCAGCATTTT. It specifies CASSQEGGLINQPQHF.

A few counts support this clonotype. The J gene is TRBJ2-3, the V gene TRBV7-3; tentatively, D is TRBD1 or TRBD2 (5 bases each). Trimming shortened V by 5 bases and J by 6 bases, and 15 bases separated the two germline ends. Germline V gene lookup returns CDR1 SGHTA and CDR2 FQGTGA. The CDR3 consists of 14 residues. The CDR3 nucleotides read TGTGCCAGCAGCCTCTGGGGCGGGTCGGATACGCAGTATTTT. Protein: CASSLWGGSDTQYF.

The rearrangement joins TRBV3-1 to TRBJ2-6; D ambiguous. CDR1 is LGHDT and CDR2 is YNNKEL in the germline V gene (reference sequence). CDR3 length: 13 residues. Trimming took off 6 bases at V and 2 bases at J, with 5 bases between the two ends. The CDR3 spells CASRRAGANVLTF. Here the CDR3 DNA reads TGTGCCAGCAGGCGAGCTGGGGCCAACGTCCTGACTTTC.

The CDR3 sequence: CAISERNTTYEQYF. The CDR3 coding sequence is TGTGCCATCAGTGAACGGAATACAACTTACGAGCAGTACTTC. The J gene is TRBJ2-4, the V gene TRBV10-3; D is unresolved. The DNA end is a closer match to TRBJ2-7, so the J assignment may be wrong. This CDR3 contains 14 residues. Germline assignment: CDR1 ENHRY and CDR2 SYGVKD.

The chain combines TRBV6-6 with TRBJ2-1, with D unresolved. V was pared by 4 bases and J by 4 bases, with 14 bases between. The CDR3 consists of 15 residues. CDR1 and CDR2 (germline): MNHNY, SVGAGI (reference sequence). The CDR3 nucleotides are TGTGCCAGCAGTTTTCATGACCTTGGATACAATGAGCAGTTCTTC. Translation gives CASSFHDLGYNEQFF.

At least ten counts were recorded for this clonotype. The chain has TRBV20-1 and TRBJ1-5; D uncertain. Trimming took 4 bases from V and 7 from J, leaving 17 bases between them. Germline assignment: CDR1 DFQATT and CDR2 SNEGSKA (reference sequence). The CDR3 is 14 amino acids. The CDR3 here is CSATGSTIGQPQHF. CDR3 sequence (DNA): TGCAGTGCTACCGGGTCTACTATAGGGCAGCCCCAGCATTTT.

The genes are TRBV5-5 and TRBJ1-4; D remains ambiguous. The CDR3 extends over 16 amino acids. Trimming shortened V by 3 bases and J by 8 bases, and 20 bases separated the two germline ends. Germline V gene lookup returns CDR1 SGHKS and CDR2 YYEKEE (reference sequence). CDR3 bases: TGTGCCAGCAGCTGGGGTTCGCTACTCGTCGGAGAAAAACTGTTTTTT. It encodes CASSWGSLLVGEKLFF.

For the CDR3, the DNA is TGCAGCGTGGACAGTGTCCGGCCGTACTTC. Translating gives CSVDSVRPYF. The chain couples TRBV29-1 to TRBJ2-5, with D perhaps TRBD1 (6 bases). The CDR3 totals 10 residues. The V end lost 6 bases, the J end lost 13 bases, and 15 bases lay between the germline ends. Looked up from germline, CDR1 is SQVTM and CDR2 is ANQGSEA.

The chain employs TRBV10-3 and TRBJ1-2; 9 nucleotides agree with TRBD1. Germline loops: CDR1 ENHRY, CDR2 SYGVKD. V lost 2 bases and J lost 7; bases outside the gene matches: 8. The CDR3 runs to 15 residues. As DNA, the CDR3 is TGTGCCATCAGTGAGATATGGACAGGGGAAGGTGGCTACACCTTC. The encoded protein is CAISEIWTGEGGYTF.

The table lists this clonotype with a few counts. The V gene is TRBV2, the J gene TRBJ1-1, with D possibly being TRBD1 (6 bases). The length of the CDR3 is 14 residues. V lost 5 bases and J 4 bases, leaving 14 bases between the germline ends. Per the germline V gene, CDR1 is SNHLY and CDR2 is FYNNEI. In nucleotides, the CDR3 is TGTGCCAGCAGTTCTCAGGGGAGGGTCACTGAAGCTTTCTTT. Translated: CASSSQGRVTEAFF. Filled out from reference TRBV2 and TRBJ1-1, the complete variable domain reads EPEVTQTPSHQVTQMGQEVILRCVPISNHLYFYWYRQILGQKVEFLVSFYNNEISEKSEIFDDQFSVERPDGSNFTLKIRSTKLEDSAMYFCASSSQGRVTEAFFGQGTRLTVV.

The V and J genes are TRBV7-2 and TRBJ2-3; 12 nucleotides align to TRBD2. Trimming took 6 bases from V and 7 from J; bases not matched to a gene: 5. The CDR3 spans 14 residues. Germline V lookup: CDR1 SGHTA, CDR2 FQGNSA. The CDR3 DNA reads TGTGCCAGCAGTGGACTAGCGGGGTCGCATACGCAGTATTTT. Residues: CASSGLAGSHTQYF.

The V call is TRBV3-1, the J call TRBJ2-5; 8 positions agree with TRBD1. CDR3 size: 13 residues. V lost 10 bases, J lost 4 bases, and 8 bases stayed unmatched. The germline CDR1 and CDR2 sequences are LGHDT and YNNKEL (reference sequence). In DNA form, the CDR3 reads TGTGCCATTACGACAGGGGTCGGAGAGACCCAGTACTTC. Encoded protein: CAITTGVGETQYF.

This clonotype has just a few counts. This chain links TRBV10-3 with TRBJ2-7; D is possibly TRBD1 (5 bases). Germline V gene sequence: CDR1 ENHRY, CDR2 SYGVKD. The germline V and J ends were trimmed by 3 bases and 0 bases, with 6 bases remaining between them. The CDR3 totals 13 residues. Written as DNA, the CDR3 is TGTGCCATCAGTGACGACAGCTCCTACGAGCAGTACTTC. Translated, it gives CAISDDSSYEQYF.

The V gene is TRBV16, the J gene TRBJ1-4; D perhaps matches TRBD1 (5 bases). Deletions cut 4 bases from V and 2 bases from J, with 11 bases between. Germline CDR1 is KGHSY and CDR2 is FQNENV. The CDR3 totals 15 residues. This chain's CDR3 is CASSPGRGTNEKLFF. The CDR3 DNA is TGTGCCAGCAGCCCAGGGCGGGGCACTAATGAAAAACTGTTTTTT.